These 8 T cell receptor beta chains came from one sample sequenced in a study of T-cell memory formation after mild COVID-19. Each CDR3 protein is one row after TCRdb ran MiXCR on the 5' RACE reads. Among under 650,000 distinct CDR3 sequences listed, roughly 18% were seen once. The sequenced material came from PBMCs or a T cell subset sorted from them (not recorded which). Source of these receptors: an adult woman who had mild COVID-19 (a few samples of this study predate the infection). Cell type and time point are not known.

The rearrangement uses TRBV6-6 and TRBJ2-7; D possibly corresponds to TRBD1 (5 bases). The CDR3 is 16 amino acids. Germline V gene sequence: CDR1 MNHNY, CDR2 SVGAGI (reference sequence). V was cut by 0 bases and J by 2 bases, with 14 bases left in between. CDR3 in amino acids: CASSYSKGPKAYEQYF. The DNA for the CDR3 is TGTGCCAGCAGTTACTCTAAGGGGCCGAAAGCCTACGAGCAGTACTTC.

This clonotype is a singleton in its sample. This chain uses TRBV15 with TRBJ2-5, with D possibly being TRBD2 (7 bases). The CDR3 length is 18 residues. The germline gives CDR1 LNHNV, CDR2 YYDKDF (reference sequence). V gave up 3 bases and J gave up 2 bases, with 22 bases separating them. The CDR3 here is CATSSPTPRGGAQETQYF. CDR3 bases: TGTGCCACCAGCAGTCCTACCCCCCGTGGGGGGGCTCAAGAGACCCAGTACTTC.

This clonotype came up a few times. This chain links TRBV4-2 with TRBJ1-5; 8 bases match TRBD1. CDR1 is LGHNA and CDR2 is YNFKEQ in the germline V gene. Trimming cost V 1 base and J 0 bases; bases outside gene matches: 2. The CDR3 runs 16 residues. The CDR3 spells CASSQGGTGSNQPQHF. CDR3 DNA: TGTGCCAGCAGCCAAGGGGGGACAGGTAGCAATCAGCCCCAGCATTTT.

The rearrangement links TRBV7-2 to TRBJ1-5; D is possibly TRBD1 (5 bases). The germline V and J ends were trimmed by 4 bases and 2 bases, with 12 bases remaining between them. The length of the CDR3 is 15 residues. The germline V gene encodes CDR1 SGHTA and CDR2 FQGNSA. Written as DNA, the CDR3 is TGTGCCAGCAGCTCCCCGGGGCGGCGCAATCAGCCCCAGCATTTT. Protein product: CASSSPGRRNQPQHF.

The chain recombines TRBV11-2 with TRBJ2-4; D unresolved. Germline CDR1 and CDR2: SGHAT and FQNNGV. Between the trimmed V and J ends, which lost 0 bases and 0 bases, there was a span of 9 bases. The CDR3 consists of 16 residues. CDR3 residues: CASSLDFYQAKNIQYF. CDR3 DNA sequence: TGTGCCAGCAGCTTAGACTTTTACCAAGCCAAAAACATTCAGTACTTC. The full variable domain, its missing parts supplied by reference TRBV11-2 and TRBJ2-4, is EAGVAQSPRYKIIEKRQSVAFWCNPISGHATLYWYQQILGQGPKLLIQFQNNGVVDDSQLPKDRFSAERLKGVDSTLKIQPAKLEDSAVYLCASSLDFYQAKNIQYFGAGTRLSVL.

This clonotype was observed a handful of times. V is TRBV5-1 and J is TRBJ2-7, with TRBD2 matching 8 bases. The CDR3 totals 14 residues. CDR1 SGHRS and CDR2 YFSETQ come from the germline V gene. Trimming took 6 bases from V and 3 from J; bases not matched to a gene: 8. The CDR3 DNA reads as TGCGCCAGCACTTTGCCGGGGGGGAGCTACGAGCAGTACTTC. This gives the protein CASTLPGGSYEQYF.

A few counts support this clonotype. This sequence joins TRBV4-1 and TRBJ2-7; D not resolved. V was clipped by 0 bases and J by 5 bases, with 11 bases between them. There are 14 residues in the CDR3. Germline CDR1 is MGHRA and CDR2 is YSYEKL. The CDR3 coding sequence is TGCGCCAGCAGCCAAGATGAAGGGCTAGACGAGCAGTACTTC. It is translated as CASSQDEGLDEQYF.

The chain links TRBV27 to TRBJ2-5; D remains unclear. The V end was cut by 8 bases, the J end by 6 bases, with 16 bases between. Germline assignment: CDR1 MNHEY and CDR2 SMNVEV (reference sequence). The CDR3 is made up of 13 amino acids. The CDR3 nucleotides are TGTGCCAGCGGAGCACTGGGCGAGCAGACCCAGTACTTC. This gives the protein CASGALGEQTQYF.